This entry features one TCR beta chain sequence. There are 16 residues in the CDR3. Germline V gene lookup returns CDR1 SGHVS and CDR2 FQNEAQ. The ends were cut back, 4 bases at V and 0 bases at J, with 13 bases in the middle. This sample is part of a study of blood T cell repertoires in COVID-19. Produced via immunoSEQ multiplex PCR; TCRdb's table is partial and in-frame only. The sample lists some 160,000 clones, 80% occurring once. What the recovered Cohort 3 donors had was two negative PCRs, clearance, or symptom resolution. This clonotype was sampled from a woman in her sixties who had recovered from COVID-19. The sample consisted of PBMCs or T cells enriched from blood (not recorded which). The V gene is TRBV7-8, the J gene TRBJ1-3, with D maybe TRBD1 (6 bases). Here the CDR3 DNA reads TGTGCCAGCAGCTCGGGGGGCTTGTCCTCTGGAAACACCATATATTTT. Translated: CASSSGGLSSGNTIYF.